This entry lists 9 T cell receptor beta chains sequenced from one sample in a study of blood T cell repertoires in COVID-19. Clones were read by immunoSEQ multiplex PCR, and TCRdb kept only the in-frame ones, dropping some. The sample includes roughly 88,000 clones, just over 90% seen only once; the top ten take roughly 4%. The sample taken for sequencing was peripheral blood. The origin of the receptors is a woman aged 50 to 60 in a cohort sampled during active COVID-19.

The chain carries TRBV12-1 and TRBJ1-5; the table gives TRBD1 as D, unverified against the DNA. TRBV12-1 is flagged as a pseudogene. CDR3 length: 17 amino acids. CDR3 nucleotide sequence: TGTGCCAGCAGCTTTGAGGGGGGACAGGGGGACAATCAGCCCCAGCATTTT. Protein product: CASSFEGGQGDNQPQHF.

J is TRBJ2-7 and V is TRBV5-4; TRBD2 matches at 10 bases. The CDR3 contains 16 residues. Germline assignment: CDR1 SGHNT and CDR2 YYREEE (reference sequence). V shed 5 bases and J 4 bases; nucleotides not matched to a gene: 12. CDR3 bases: TGTGCCAGCAGTCCCGGCCTAGCGGGAGATTTGTACGAGCAGTACTTC. Protein: CASSPGLAGDLYEQYF.

CDR3 region: CAWSGGLSPYEQYF. Here the CDR3 DNA reads TGTGCCTGGTCGGGGGGGCTCTCACCCTACGAGCAGTACTTC. The J gene is TRBJ2-7, the V gene TRBV30, with 8 nucleotides matching TRBD2. After removal of 5 bases from V and 2 bases from J, the junction contained 8 bases not matched to a gene. CDR3 length equals 14 residues. Germline CDR1 GTSNPN, CDR2 SVGIG (reference sequence). Full variable domain (rest looked up from reference TRBV30 and TRBJ2-7): SQTIHQWPATLVQPVGSPLSLECTVEGTSNPNLYWYRQAAGRGLQLLFYSVGIGQISSEVPQNLSASRPQDRQFILSSKKLLLSDSGFYLCAWSGGLSPYEQYFGPGTRLTVT.

This clone was seen once. The CDR3 DNA follows: TGTGCCAGCAGCTTAGGTTCTACAGGGGGCATCTACGAGCAGTACTTC. This codes for CASSLGSTGGIYEQYF. This rearrangement joins TRBV11-2 to TRBJ2-7; 9 nucleotides agree with TRBD1. The CDR3 extends over 16 amino acids. Germline values: CDR1 SGHAT, CDR2 FQNNGV. The J segment lost 3 bases and the V segment lost 1 base, leaving 7 bases of the junction unmatched.

This chain uses TRBV29-1 with TRBJ2-1; the match to TRBD2 covers 11 bases. Trimming removed 4 bases from V and 9 bases from J; junction bases left unmatched: 5. Germline V gene sequence: CDR1 SQVTM, CDR2 ANQGSEA. There are 13 residues in the CDR3. CDR3 region: CSVALGTSGEQFF. The CDR3 DNA reads as TGCAGCGTTGCCTTAGGGACTAGCGGTGAGCAGTTCTTC.

The V call is TRBV7-3, the J call TRBJ2-1; 10 nucleotides match TRBD2. This CDR3 contains 16 residues. Germline V CDR1 and CDR2: SGHTA, FQGTGA. Unmatched junction bases numbered 1, after V lost 2 bases and J lost 0 bases. The CDR3 region has the DNA TGTGCCAGCAGCTTATCTAGCGGGAGCTCCTACAATGAGCAGTTCTTC. As protein: CASSLSSGSSYNEQFF.

J is TRBJ2-7 and V is TRBV11-2; 7 positions match TRBD2. V gave up 5 bases and J gave up 9 bases; unmatched junction bases: 10. The germline CDR1 and CDR2 sequences are SGHAT and FQNNGV. The CDR3 is 13 residues long. The CDR3 spells CASSESEGRVQYF. DNA of the CDR3: TGTGCCAGCAGCGAGTCGGAGGGGAGGGTGCAGTACTTC.

This chain uses TRBV6-5 with TRBJ1-1; D is uncertain. The CDR3 loop spans 14 amino acids. V was clipped by 7 bases and J by 2 bases, with 14 bases between them. Germline V gene lookup returns CDR1 MNHEY and CDR2 SVGAGI. The CDR3, as DNA: TGTGCCAGCACCGCCGGACTTACTAACACTGAAGCTTTCTTT. Translation: CASTAGLTNTEAFF.

The chain couples TRBV11-3 to TRBJ1-5; weak D call: TRBD1 (5 bases). The V and J ends lost 8 bases and 2 bases respectively, with 13 bases between them. CDR1 is SGHNT, CDR2 YENEEA, per germline. This CDR3 is 14 amino acids long. The CDR3 DNA reads TGTGCCAGCGGGGCCGGCAGAGGCAATCAGCCCCAGCATTTT. It translates to CASGAGRGNQPQHF.